This record covers a single T cell receptor beta chain. These data originate in a study of blood T cell repertoires in COVID-19. CDR3 size: 15 residues. With 2 bases clipped from V and 5 bases from J, the junction kept 7 bases outside the gene matches. The germline V gene encodes CDR1 SGHTS and CDR2 YDEGEE. Produced via immunoSEQ multiplex PCR; TCRdb's table is partial and in-frame only. The sample contains 250,000 to 400,000 clones, 87% of which appear only once. Recruits, aged roughly 18 to 95 years, lived in approximately 26 US areas. Participants were placed into cohorts based on the clinical history they reported.

Sequencing used PBMCs or T cells enriched from blood (not recorded which). The chain couples TRBV5-8 to TRBJ2-5, with 9 bases matching TRBD2. The sequence was obtained from a woman aged 25 to 39 who had recovered from COVID-19. CDR3 in amino acids: CASSFMGLAWETQYF. As DNA, the CDR3 is TGTGCCAGCAGCTTTATGGGACTAGCCTGGGAGACCCAGTACTTC.